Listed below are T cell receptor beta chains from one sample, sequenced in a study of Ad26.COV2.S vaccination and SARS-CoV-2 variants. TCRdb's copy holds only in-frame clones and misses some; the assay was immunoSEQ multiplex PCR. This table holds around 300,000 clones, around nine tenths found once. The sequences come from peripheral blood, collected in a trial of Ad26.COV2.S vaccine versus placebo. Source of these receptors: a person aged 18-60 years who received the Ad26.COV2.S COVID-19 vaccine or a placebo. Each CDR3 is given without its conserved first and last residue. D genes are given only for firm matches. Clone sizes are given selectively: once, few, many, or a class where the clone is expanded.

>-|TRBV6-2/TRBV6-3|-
ASSRTRTVNYEQY
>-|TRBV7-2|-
ASSLGQSKYIQY
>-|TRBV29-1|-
SVGGYTGELF
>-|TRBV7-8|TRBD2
ASSLDAASGGRSYNEQF
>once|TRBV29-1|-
SLFEGGGYT
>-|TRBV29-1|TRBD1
SVPGQGNNSPLH
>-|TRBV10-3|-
AISLTGFTEAF
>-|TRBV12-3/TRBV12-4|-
ASSPGDPEAF
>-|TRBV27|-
ASSPAGPGRGYT
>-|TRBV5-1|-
ASSLDIDNEQF
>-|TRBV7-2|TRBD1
ASSPEVDRALLLT
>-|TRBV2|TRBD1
ATTLDRGTGNEQF
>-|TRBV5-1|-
ASSLYPGMNTEAF
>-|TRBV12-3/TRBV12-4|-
ASSLTLSPLH
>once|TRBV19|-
ASSISRSGEAF
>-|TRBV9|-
ASSPGEGQGTYGYT
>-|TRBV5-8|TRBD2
ASSILGSGVRFTDTQY
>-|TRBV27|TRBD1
ASQETGSREQF
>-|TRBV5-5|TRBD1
ASSLGTGGQPQH
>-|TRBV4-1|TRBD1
ASSRLQGTDEKLF
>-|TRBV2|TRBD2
ASSGPGTSQETQY
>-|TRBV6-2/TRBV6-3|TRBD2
ASSYSRLAGVGTDTQY
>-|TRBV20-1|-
SASSDTDTQY
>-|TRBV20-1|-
SASKFGGFSNQPQH
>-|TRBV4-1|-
ASSPFLGGQPQH